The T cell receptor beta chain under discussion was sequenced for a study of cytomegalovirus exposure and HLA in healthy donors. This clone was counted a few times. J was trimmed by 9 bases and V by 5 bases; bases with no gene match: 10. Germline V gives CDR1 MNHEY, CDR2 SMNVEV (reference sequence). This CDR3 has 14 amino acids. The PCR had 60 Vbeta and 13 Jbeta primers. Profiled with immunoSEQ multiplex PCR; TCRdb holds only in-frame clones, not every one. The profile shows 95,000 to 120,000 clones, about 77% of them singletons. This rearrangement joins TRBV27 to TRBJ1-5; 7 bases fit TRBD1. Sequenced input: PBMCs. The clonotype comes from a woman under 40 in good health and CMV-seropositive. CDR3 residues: CASSKTGAPWPQHF. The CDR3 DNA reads TGTGCCAGCAGTAAAACAGGGGCCCCATGGCCCCAGCATTTT.